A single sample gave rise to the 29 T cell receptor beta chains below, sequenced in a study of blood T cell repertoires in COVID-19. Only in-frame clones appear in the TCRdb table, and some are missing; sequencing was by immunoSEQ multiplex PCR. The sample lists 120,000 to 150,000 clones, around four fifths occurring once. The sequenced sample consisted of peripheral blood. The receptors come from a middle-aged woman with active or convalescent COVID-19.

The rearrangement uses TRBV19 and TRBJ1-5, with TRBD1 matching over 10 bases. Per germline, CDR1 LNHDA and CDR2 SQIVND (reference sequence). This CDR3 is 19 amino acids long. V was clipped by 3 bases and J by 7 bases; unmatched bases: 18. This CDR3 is CASSIRGPTTGGAGQPQHF. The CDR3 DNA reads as TGTGCCAGTAGTATCCGGGGTCCCACGACAGGGGGCGCGGGCCAGCCCCAGCATTTT. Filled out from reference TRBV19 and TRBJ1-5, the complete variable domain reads DGGITQSPKYLFRKEGQNVTLSCEQNLNHDAMYWYRQDPGQGLRLIYYSQIVNDFQKGDIAEGYSVSREKKESFPLTVTSAQKNPTAFYLCASSIRGPTTGGAGQPQHFGDGTRLSIL.

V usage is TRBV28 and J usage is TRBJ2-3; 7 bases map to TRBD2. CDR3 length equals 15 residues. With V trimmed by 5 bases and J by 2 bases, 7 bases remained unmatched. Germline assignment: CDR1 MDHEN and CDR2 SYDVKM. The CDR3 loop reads CASSDRDYYTDTQYF. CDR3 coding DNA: TGTGCCAGCAGTGACCGGGACTATTACACAGATACGCAGTATTTT.

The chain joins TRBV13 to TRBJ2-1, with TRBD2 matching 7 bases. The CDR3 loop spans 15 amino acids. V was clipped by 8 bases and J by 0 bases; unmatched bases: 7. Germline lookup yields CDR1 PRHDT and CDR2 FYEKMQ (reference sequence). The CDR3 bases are TGTGCCAGCGGTGGGAGGGGAGACTCCTACAATGAGCAGTTCTTC. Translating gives CASGGRGDSYNEQFF. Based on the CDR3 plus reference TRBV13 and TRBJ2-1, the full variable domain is AAGVIQSPRHLIKEKRETATLKCYPIPRHDTVYWYQQGPGQDPQFLISFYEKMQSDKGSIPDRFSAQQFSDYHSELNMSSLELGDSALYFCASGGRGDSYNEQFFGPGTRLTVL.

CDR3 amino acids: CASSWIQGTEAFF. In DNA, the CDR3 is TGTGCCAGCAGCTGGATCCAGGGAACTGAAGCTTTCTTT. The chain couples TRBV11-2 to TRBJ1-1, with a possible D match to TRBD1 (5 bases). Between the trimmed V and J ends, which lost 4 bases and 5 bases, there was a span of 11 bases. Looked up from germline, CDR1 is SGHAT and CDR2 is FQNNGV. This CDR3 comprises 13 residues.

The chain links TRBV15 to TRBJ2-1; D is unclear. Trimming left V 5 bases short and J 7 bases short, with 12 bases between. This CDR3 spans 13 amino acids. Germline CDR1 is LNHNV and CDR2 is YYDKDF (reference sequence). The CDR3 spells CATSPARGNEQFF. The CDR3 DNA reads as TGTGCCACCAGCCCCGCCCGAGGTAATGAGCAGTTCTTC. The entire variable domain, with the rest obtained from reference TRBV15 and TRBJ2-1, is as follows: DAMVIQNPRYQVTQFGKPVTLSCSQTLNHNVMYWYQQKSSQAPKLLFHYYDKDFNNEADTPDNFQSRRPNTSFCFLDIRSPGLGDTAMYLCATSPARGNEQFFGPGTRLTVL.

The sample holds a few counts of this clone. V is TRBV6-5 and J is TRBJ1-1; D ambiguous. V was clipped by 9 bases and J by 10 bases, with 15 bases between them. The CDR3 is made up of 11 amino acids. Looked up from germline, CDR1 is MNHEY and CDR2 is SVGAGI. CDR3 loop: CASGPEDGAFF. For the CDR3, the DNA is TGTGCCAGTGGACCGGAGGATGGAGCTTTCTTT.

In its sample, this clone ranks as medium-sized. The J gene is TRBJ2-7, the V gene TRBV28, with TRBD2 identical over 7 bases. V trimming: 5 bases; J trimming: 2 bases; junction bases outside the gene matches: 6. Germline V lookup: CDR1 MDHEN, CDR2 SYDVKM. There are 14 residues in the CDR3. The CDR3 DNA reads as TGTGCCAGCAGTCCCCAGGGAGGGGCCTACGAGCAGTACTTC. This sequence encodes CASSPQGGAYEQYF.

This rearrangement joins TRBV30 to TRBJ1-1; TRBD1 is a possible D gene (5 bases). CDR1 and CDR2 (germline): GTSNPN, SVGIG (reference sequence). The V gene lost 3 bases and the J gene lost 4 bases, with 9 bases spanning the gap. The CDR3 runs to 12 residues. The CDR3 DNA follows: TGTGCCTGGAGGGGGGGACCCACTGAAGCTTTCTTT. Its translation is CAWRGGPTEAFF. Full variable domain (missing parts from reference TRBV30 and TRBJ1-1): SQTIHQWPATLVQPVGSPLSLECTVEGTSNPNLYWYRQAAGRGLQLLFYSVGIGQISSEVPQNLSASRPQDRQFILSSKKLLLSDSGFYLCAWRGGPTEAFFGQGTRLTVV.

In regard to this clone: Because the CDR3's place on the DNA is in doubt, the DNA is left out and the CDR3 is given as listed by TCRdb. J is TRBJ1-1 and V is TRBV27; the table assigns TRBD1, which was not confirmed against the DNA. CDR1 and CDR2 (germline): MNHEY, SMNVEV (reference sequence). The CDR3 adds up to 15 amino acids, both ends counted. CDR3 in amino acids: CASSSSTGGTGKAFF.

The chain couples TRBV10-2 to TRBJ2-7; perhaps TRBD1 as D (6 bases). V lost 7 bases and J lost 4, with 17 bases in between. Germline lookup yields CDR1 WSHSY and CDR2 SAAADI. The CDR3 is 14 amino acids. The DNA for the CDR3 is TGCGCCAGCAACCTACAGGGTATCGTATACGAGCAGTACTTC. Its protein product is CASNLQGIVYEQYF.

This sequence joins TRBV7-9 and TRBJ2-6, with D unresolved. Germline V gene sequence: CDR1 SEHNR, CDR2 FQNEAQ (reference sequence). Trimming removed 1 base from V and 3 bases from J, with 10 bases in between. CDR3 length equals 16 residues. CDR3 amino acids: CASSLGVRVGANVLTF. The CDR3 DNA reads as TGTGCCAGCAGCTTAGGTGTTCGGGTTGGGGCCAACGTCCTGACTTTC.

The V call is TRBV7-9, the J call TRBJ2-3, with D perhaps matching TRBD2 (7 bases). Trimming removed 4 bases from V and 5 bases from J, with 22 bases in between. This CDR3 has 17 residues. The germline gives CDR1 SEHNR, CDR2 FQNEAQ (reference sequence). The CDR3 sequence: CASSSSVGGLSKDTQYF. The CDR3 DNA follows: TGTGCCAGCAGCTCGTCGGTCGGGGGGCTGTCAAAAGATACGCAGTATTTT.

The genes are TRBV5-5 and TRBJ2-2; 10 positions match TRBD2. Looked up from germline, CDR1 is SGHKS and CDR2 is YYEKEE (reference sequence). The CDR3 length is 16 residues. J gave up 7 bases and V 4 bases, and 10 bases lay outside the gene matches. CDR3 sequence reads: CASSRGTSDLIGELFF. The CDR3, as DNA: TGTGCCAGCAGCAGAGGGACTAGCGATTTAATCGGGGAGCTGTTTTTT.

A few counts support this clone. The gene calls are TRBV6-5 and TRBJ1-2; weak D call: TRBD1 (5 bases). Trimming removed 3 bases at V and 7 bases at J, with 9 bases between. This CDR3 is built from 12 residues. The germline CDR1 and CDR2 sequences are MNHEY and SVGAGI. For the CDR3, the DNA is TGTGCCAGCAGTTATAGGAGGGGTGGCTACACCTTC. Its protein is CASSYRRGGYTF.

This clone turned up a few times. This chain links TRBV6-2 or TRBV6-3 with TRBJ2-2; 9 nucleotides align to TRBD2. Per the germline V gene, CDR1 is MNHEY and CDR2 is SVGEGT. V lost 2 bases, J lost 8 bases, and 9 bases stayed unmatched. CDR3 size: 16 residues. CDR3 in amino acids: CASSYGRPSGTGELFF. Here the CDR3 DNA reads TGTGCCAGCAGTTACGGGCGTCCTAGCGGGACGGGGGAGCTGTTTTTT.

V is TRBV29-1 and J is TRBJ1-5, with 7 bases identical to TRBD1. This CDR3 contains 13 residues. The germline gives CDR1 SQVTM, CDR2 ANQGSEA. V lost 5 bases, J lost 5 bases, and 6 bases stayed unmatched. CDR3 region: CSVSTGSHQPQHF. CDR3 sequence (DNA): TGCAGCGTTTCGACAGGGTCGCATCAGCCCCAGCATTTT.

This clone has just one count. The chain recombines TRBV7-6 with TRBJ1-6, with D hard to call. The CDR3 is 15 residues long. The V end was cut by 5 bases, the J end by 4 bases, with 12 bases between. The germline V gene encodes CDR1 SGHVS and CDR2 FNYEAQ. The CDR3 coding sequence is TGTGCCAGCAGCCCCTCGGGTCATTATAATTCACCCCTCCACTTT. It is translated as CASSPSGHYNSPLHF.

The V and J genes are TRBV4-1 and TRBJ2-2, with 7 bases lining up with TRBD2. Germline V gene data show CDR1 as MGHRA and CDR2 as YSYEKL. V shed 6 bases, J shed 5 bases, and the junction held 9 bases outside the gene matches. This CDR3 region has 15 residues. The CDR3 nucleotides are TGCGCCAGCAGACGCGGGGTCGGGGGGACCGGGGAGCTGTTTTTT. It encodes CASRRGVGGTGELFF.

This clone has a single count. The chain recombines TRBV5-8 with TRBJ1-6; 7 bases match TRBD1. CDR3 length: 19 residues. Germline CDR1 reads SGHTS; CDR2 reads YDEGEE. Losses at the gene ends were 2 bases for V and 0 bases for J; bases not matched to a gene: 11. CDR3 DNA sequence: TGTGCCAGCAGCTTAGCTAAGACAGGGTCAAGCTCCTATAATTCACCCCTCCACTTT. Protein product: CASSLAKTGSSSYNSPLHF. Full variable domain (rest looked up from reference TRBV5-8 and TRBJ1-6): EAGVTQSPTHLIKTRGQQATLRCSPISGHTSVYWYQQALGLGLQFLLWYDEGEERNRGNFPPRFSGRQFPNYSSELNVNALELEDSALYLCASSLAKTGSSSYNSPLHFGNGTRLTVT.

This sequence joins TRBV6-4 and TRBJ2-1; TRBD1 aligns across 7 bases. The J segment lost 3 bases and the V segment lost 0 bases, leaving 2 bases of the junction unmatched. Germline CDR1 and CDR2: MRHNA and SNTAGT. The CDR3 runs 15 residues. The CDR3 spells CASSDSWDSYNEQFF. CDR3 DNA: TGTGCCAGCAGTGACTCTTGGGACAGCTACAATGAGCAGTTCTTC.

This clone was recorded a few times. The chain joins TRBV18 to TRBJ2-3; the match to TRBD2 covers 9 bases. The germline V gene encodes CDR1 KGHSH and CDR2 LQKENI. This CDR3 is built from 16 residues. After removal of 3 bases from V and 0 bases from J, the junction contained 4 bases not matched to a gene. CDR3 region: CASSPRLAESTDTQYF. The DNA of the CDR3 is TGTGCCAGCTCACCCCGACTAGCGGAAAGCACAGATACGCAGTATTTT.

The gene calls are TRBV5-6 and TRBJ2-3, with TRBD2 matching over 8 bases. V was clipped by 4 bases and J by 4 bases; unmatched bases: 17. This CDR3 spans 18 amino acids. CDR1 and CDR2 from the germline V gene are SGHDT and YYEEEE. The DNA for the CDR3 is TGTGCCAGCAGCCCGCTGCGGACTAGCACTCCCCAATCAGATACGCAGTATTTT. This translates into CASSPLRTSTPQSDTQYF.

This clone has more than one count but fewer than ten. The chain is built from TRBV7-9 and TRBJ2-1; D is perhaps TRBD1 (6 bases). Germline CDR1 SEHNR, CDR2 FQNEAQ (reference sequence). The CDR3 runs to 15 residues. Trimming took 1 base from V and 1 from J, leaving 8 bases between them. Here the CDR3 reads CASSLEGGSYNEQFF. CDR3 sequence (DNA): TGTGCCAGCAGCTTAGAAGGGGGATCCTACAATGAGCAGTTCTTC.

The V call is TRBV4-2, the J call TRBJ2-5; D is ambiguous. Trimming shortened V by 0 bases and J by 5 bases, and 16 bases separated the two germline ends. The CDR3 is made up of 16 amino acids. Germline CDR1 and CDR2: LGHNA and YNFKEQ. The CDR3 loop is CASSQDFRPERETQYF. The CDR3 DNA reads TGTGCCAGCAGCCAAGATTTCCGACCGGAGAGGGAGACCCAGTACTTC.

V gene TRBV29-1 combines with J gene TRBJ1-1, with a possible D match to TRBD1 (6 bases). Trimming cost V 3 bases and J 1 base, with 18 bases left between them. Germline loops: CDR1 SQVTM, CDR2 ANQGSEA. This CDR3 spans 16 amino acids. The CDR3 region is CSVDNQGSRRNTEAFF. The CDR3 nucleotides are TGCAGCGTTGACAACCAGGGGAGTAGGAGGAACACTGAAGCTTTCTTT.

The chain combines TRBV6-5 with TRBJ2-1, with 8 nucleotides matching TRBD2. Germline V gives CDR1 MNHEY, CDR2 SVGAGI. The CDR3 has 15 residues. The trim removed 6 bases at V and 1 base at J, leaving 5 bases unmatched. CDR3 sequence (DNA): TGTGCCAGCAGCTCTAGCGGGCAATCCTACAATGAGCAGTTCTTC. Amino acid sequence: CASSSSGQSYNEQFF.

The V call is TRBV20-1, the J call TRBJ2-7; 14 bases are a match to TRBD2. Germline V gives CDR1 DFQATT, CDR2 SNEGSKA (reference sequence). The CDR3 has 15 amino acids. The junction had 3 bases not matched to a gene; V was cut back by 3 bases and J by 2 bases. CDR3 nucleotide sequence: TGCAGTGCTAGTGAGACTAGCGGGGGGGCCTACGAGCAGTACTTC. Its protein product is CSASETSGGAYEQYF.

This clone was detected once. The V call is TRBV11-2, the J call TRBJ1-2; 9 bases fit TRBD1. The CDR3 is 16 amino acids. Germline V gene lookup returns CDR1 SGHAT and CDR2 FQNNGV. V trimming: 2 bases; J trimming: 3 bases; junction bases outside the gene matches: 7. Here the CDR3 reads CASSLFGRDRDYGYTF. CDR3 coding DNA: TGTGCCAGCAGCTTATTTGGACGGGACAGGGACTATGGCTACACCTTC.

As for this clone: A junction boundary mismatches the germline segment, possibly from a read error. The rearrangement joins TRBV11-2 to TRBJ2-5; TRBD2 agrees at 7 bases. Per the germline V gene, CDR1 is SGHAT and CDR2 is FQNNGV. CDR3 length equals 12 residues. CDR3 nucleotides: TGTGCCAGCAGCTTAGATCGAGCACGGGAGGACTTC. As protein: CASSLDRAREDF.